This TCR beta chain was retrieved from a study of identical twins. Broader study findings: Insertion counts were lower in abundant cord blood beta clonotypes, a trend that memory repertoires did not show. Invariant MAIT and iNKT cells may have partly biased zero-insertion analyses.

MiXCR was run by TCRdb on the 5' RACE reads, yielding one entry per CDR3 protein. The sample consists of some 900,000 distinct CDR3 sequences, 9% to 15% of them appearing once. The table lists this clonotype with a few counts. The antigen remains undetermined. Germline V gives CDR1 SGHAT, CDR2 FQNNGV. The CDR3 spans 16 residues. Trimming took off 2 bases at V and 4 bases at J, with 17 bases between the two ends. These data were also filed under a second study, of yellow fever vaccine responses in identical twins.

The sample was PBMCs. The chain recombines TRBV11-2 with TRBJ1-1; D is possibly TRBD1 (5 bases). The sequence was collected from a woman younger than 30 in good health. The CDR3 region has the DNA TGTGCCAGCAGCTTATCAAAAAGGGGAGAGGGCACTGAAGCTTTCTTT. Translation: CASSLSKRGEGTEAFF.